The 11 T cell receptor beta chains reported below all come from one sample, sequenced in a study of shared clonotypes between healthy human individuals. Measured with immunoSEQ multiplex PCR; TCRdb has only the in-frame clones, and not every one. The table shows 650,000 to 800,000 clones, with 55% to 80% occurring only once. Material: memory CD4+ T cells sorted from blood. The subset is: CD45RA-negative fraction. The receptors originated from a woman under 40 in good health.

The chain uses TRBV28 and TRBJ1-4, with no clear D. This CDR3 has 15 amino acids. The V and J ends lost 1 base and 4 bases respectively, with 10 bases between them. Per germline, CDR1 MDHEN and CDR2 SYDVKM. The CDR3 DNA reads as TGTGCCAGCAGTTTATACAAACCAAATAATGAAAAACTGTTTTTT. Its translation: CASSLYKPNNEKLFF.

The genes are TRBV28 and TRBJ2-1, with a weak D call TRBD2 (7 bases). The germline CDR1 and CDR2 sequences are MDHEN and SYDVKM. The V and J ends lost 3 bases and 1 base respectively, with 22 bases between them. CDR3 length equals 19 residues. CDR3 sequence: CASSLFGLGRGHSYNEQFF. CDR3 DNA: TGTGCCAGCAGTTTGTTTGGTCTTGGGCGGGGGCATTCCTACAATGAGCAGTTCTTC.

On this clone itself: Other DNA sequences from this sample encode an identical CDR3 as well. The CDR3 sequence: CASSLGLAGDNEQFF. CDR3 bases: TGTGCCAGCAGCTTAGGACTAGCGGGAGACAATGAGCAGTTCTTC. This chain joins TRBV7-7 and TRBJ2-1, with TRBD2 matching over 12 bases. From germline, CDR1 is SSHAT and CDR2 FNYEAQ (reference sequence). The CDR3 is 15 amino acids. Trimming took 1 base from V and 5 from J; bases not matched to a gene: 0.

The J gene is TRBJ2-7, the V gene TRBV6-5; D possibly matches TRBD1 or TRBD2 (6 bases each). The CDR3 is made up of 14 amino acids. The V and J ends lost 4 bases and 6 bases respectively, with 16 bases between them. Germline values: CDR1 MNHEY, CDR2 SVGAGI. The CDR3 loop is CASSSRGQRVEQYF. The CDR3 region has the DNA TGTGCCAGCAGTTCCCGGGGGCAAAGGGTCGAGCAGTACTTC.

The table lists this clone with a few counts. The genes are TRBV11-2 and TRBJ1-3; no definite D call. Trimming cost V 2 bases and J 0 bases, with 14 bases left between them. Germline-derived CDR1 and CDR2 are SGHAT and FQNNGV. There are 17 residues in the CDR3. The CDR3, as DNA: TGTGCCAGCAGCTTACAGTACACAAAAGTCTCTGGAAACACCATATATTTT. This sequence encodes CASSLQYTKVSGNTIYF.

The rearrangement joins TRBV7-7 to TRBJ2-7; 8 nucleotides agree with TRBD1. The CDR3 extends over 14 amino acids. Germline V gives CDR1 SSHAT, CDR2 FNYEAQ (reference sequence). Trimming cost V 5 bases and J 6 bases; bases outside gene matches: 9. The chain's CDR3 is CASSPRTGLIEQYF. The CDR3, as DNA: TGTGCCAGCAGCCCCCGGACAGGGTTGATCGAGCAGTACTTC.

The chain combines TRBV19 with TRBJ2-2; D remains unclear. CDR1 is LNHDA, CDR2 SQIVND, per germline (reference sequence). V dropped 7 bases and J dropped 0 bases, with 9 bases sitting between them. There are 14 residues in the CDR3. The CDR3 sequence: CASNRISNTGELFF. In DNA, the CDR3 is TGTGCCAGTAATAGAATCTCGAACACCGGGGAGCTGTTTTTT.

The chain joins TRBV10-2 to TRBJ2-5; D unclear. Trimming took off 3 bases at V and 2 bases at J, with 10 bases between the two ends. CDR1 WSHSY and CDR2 SAAADI come from the germline V gene. The CDR3 spans 14 residues. For the CDR3, the DNA is TGCGCCAGCAGTGATCCTTACATGCAAGAGACCCAGTACTTC. It translates to CASSDPYMQETQYF.

This clone was detected only a few times. The chain couples TRBV6-6 to TRBJ2-2, with 8 bases aligning to TRBD2. Germline V gene sequence: CDR1 MNHNY, CDR2 SVGAGI (reference sequence). Germline trimming cut 6 bases from V and 4 bases from J; bases unmatched to any gene: 10. This CDR3 comprises 16 residues. CDR3 bases: TGTGCCAGCAGGTTTAGCGGGATCTTAGGCACCGGGGAGCTGTTTTTT. As protein: CASRFSGILGTGELFF.

This rearrangement joins TRBV7-9 to TRBJ2-3; a weak D match, TRBD1 (6 bases). This CDR3 contains 17 residues. CDR1 is SEHNR and CDR2 is FQNEAQ in the germline V gene (reference sequence). V shed 2 bases and J shed 0 bases, with 15 bases lying between them. The CDR3 nucleotides read TGTGCCAGCAGCTTACCCGGACAGATCCCTAGCACAGATACGCAGTATTTT. Its protein product is CASSLPGQIPSTDTQYF.

The gene calls are TRBV5-1 and TRBJ1-1; weak D call: TRBD1 (6 bases). The CDR3 runs 14 residues. Per germline, CDR1 SGHRS and CDR2 YFSETQ. V lost 3 bases and J 3 bases, leaving 12 bases between the germline ends. The CDR3 sequence is CASSSGTTDTEAFF. CDR3 bases: TGCGCCAGCAGCTCCGGGACAACTGACACTGAAGCTTTCTTT.